The next 9 T cell receptor beta chains were all read from a single sample in a study of blood T cell repertoires in COVID-19. Produced via immunoSEQ multiplex PCR; TCRdb's table is partial and in-frame only. The table lists roughly 100,000 clones, around 90% of them singletons. The source material was peripheral blood. Receptors originate from a woman aged 50 to 60 with COVID-19, enrolled during active disease.

The CDR3 here is CASSLGLAAARETQYF. Here the CDR3 DNA reads TGCGCCAGCAGCTTGGGACTAGCGGCAGCGCGTGAGACCCAGTACTTC. The V and J genes are TRBV5-1 and TRBJ2-5, with 9 bases identical to TRBD2. With V trimmed by 0 bases and J by 5 bases, 8 bases remained unmatched. The CDR3 is 16 residues long. CDR1 is SGHRS and CDR2 is YFSETQ in the germline V gene. Filled out from reference TRBV5-1 and TRBJ2-5, the complete variable domain reads KAGVTQTPRYLIKTRGQQVTLSCSPISGHRSVSWYQQTPGQGLQFLFEYFSETQRNKGNFPGRFSGRQFSNSRSEMNVSTLELGDSALYLCASSLGLAAARETQYFGPGTRLLVL.

The chain is built from TRBV6-4 and TRBJ1-6, with TRBD1 identical over 7 bases. Looked up from germline, CDR1 is MRHNA and CDR2 is SNTAGT. The CDR3 length is 15 residues. Germline trimming cut 0 bases from V and 10 bases from J; bases unmatched to any gene: 6. CDR3 in DNA: TGTGCCAGCAGTGACTCGACAGGGATGGGCTCACCCCTCCACTTT. This sequence encodes CASSDSTGMGSPLHF.

V usage is TRBV5-5 and J usage is TRBJ2-7, with D possibly being TRBD1 (6 bases). V lost 7 bases to trimming and J lost 0 bases, with 14 bases between them. Germline CDR1 and CDR2: SGHKS and YYEKEE (reference sequence). The CDR3 sequence is 14 residues long. CDR3 loop: CASYDRRRSYEQYF. Here the CDR3 DNA reads TGTGCCAGCTACGACAGGCGCCGCTCCTACGAGCAGTACTTC.

The rearrangement uses TRBV12-5 and TRBJ2-7, with D tentatively TRBD1 (6 bases). The V gene lost 1 base and the J gene lost 5 bases, with 15 bases spanning the gap. Per the germline V gene, CDR1 is LGHNT and CDR2 is FRNRAP. The CDR3 totals 15 residues. For the CDR3, the DNA is TGTGCTAGTGGTTTGGGTCTCACAGGGTTTGACGAGCAGTACGTC. It is translated as CASGLGLTGFDEQYV.

This clone was seen a single time. This chain connects TRBV30 to TRBJ1-3, with D perhaps TRBD1 (6 bases). The V end lost 2 bases, the J end lost 1 base, and 12 bases lay between the germline ends. Germline V gene data show CDR1 as GTSNPN and CDR2 as SVGIG (reference sequence). This CDR3 has 15 amino acids. CDR3 DNA sequence: TGTGCCTGGAGTTACGGAAGGGGGTCTGGAAACACCATATATTTT. As protein: CAWSYGRGSGNTIYF.

This clone was recorded once. The chain links TRBV28 to TRBJ2-2; 8 nucleotides align to TRBD1. Germline CDR1 and CDR2: MDHEN and SYDVKM. The CDR3 is made up of 15 amino acids. V lost 3 bases, J lost 4 bases, and 4 bases stayed unmatched. The CDR3 region is CASSFQGARTGELFF. CDR3 DNA: TGTGCCAGCAGTTTCCAGGGGGCGCGCACCGGGGAGCTGTTTTTT. Full variable domain (outside the CDR3, taken from reference TRBV28 and TRBJ2-2): DVKVTQSSRYLVKRTGEKVFLECVQDMDHENMFWYRQDPGLGLRLIYFSYDVKMKEKGDIPEGYSVSREKKERFSLILESASTNQTSMYLCASSFQGARTGELFFGEGSRLTVL.

The rearrangement uses TRBV6-1 and TRBJ1-1; D remains ambiguous. The CDR3 totals 13 residues. Germline V lookup: CDR1 MNHNS, CDR2 SASEGT. V was trimmed by 2 bases and J by 7 bases, leaving 11 bases between them. CDR3 DNA: TGTGCCAGCAGTGAAACGGAGGAGATTGAAGCTTTCTTT. This codes for CASSETEEIEAFF.

This chain connects TRBV5-1 to TRBJ2-2; D unresolved. With 2 bases removed from V and 0 bases from J, the gap between germline ends came to 8 bases. The CDR3 contains 15 residues. The germline V gene has CDR1 SGHRS and CDR2 YFSETQ. CDR3 DNA sequence: TGCGCCAGCAGCTTCTCGACTTCGAACACCGGGGAGCTGTTTTTT. Translating gives CASSFSTSNTGELFF.

This clone was detected a few times. The genes are TRBV2 and TRBJ1-4, with D tentatively TRBD1 (5 bases). The germline gives CDR1 SNHLY, CDR2 FYNNEI. The CDR3 runs 13 residues. The germline V and J ends were trimmed by 7 bases and 2 bases, with 8 bases remaining between them. CDR3 coding DNA: TGTGCCAGCACTAGGGGCACTAATGAAAAACTGTTTTTT. It yields the protein CASTRGTNEKLFF.